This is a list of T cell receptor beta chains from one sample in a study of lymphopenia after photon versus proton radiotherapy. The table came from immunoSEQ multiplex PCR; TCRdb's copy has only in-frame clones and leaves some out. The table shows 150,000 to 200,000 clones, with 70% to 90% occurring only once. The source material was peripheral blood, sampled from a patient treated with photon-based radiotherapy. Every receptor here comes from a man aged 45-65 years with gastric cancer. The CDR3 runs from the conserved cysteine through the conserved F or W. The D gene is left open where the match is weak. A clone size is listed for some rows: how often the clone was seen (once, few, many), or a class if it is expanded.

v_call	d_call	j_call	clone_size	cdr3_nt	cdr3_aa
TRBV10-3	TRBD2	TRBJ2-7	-	TGTGCCATCGGGACTAGCGGGAGCTCCTACGAGCAGTACTTC	CAIGTSGSSYEQYF
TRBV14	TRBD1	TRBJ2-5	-	TGTGCCAGCAGCCAACTGGACAGGGCAGAGACCCAGTACTTC	CASSQLDRAETQYF
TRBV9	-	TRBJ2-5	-	TGTGCCAGCAGCGTAGTAGACCAAGAGACCCAGTACTTC	CASSVVDQETQYF
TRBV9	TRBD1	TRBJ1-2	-	TGTGCCAGCAGCGTAACCGGACAGGGGAATTATGGCTACACCTTC	CASSVTGQGNYGYTF
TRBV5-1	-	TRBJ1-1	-	TGCGCCAGCAGCTTGGGGGGTTTTGACACTGAAGCTTTCTTT	CASSLGGFDTEAFF
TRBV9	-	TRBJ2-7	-	TGTGCCAGCAGCGTAGGACTGCAGAGCTCCTACGAGCAGTACTTC	CASSVGLQSSYEQYF
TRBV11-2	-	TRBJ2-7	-	TGTGCCAGCAGCTCTCAGGGAAGGGGTCCCTACGAGCAGTACTTC	CASSSQGRGPYEQYF
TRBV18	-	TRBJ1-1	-	TGTGCCAGCTCCCCCGGCAGCCACTTGGTGAACACTGAAGCTTTCTTT	CASSPGSHLVNTEAFF
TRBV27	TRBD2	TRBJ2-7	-	TGTGCCAGCAGTCCCATCCCCCCTAGCGGGAGGGACGAGCAGTACTTC	CASSPIPPSGRDEQYF
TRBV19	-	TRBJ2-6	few	TGTGCCAGTAGGGGGGTCCACTCTGGGGCCAACGTCCTGACTTTC	CASRGVHSGANVLTF
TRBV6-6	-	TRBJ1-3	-	TGTGCCAGCACACATGGGGCCTCTGGAAACACCATATATTTT	CASTHGASGNTIYF
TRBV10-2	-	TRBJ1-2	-	TGCGCCAGCAGGACCGGGACTCAAGCCTACTATGGCTACACCTTC	CASRTGTQAYYGYTF
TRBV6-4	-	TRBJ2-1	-	TGTGCCAGCAGTGTGGACGGCTCAAACTCCTACAATGAGCAGTTCTTC	CASSVDGSNSYNEQFF
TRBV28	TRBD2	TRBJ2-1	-	TGTGCCAGCGTGACTAGCGGGAGGACGAATGAGCAGTTCTTC	CASVTSGRTNEQFF
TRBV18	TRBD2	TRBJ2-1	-	TGTGCCAGCCGGACTAGCGGGACATTCAATGAGCAGTTCTTC	CASRTSGTFNEQFF
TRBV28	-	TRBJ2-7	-	TGTGCCAGCAGTTTAGAAGACAGGTCCCTCCTCTACGAGCAGTACTTC	CASSLEDRSLLYEQYF
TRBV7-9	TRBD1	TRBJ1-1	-	TGTGCCAGCAGCGTAACAGGGGGCGGTTATGCTGAAGCTTTCTTT	CASSVTGGGYAEAFF
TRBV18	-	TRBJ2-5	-	TGTGCCAGCTCAGCCGGGAACCAAGAGACCCAGTACTTC	CASSAGNQETQYF
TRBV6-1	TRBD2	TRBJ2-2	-	TGTGCCAGCAGTGTAACTAGCGGGAGTACCGGGGAGCTGTTTTTT	CASSVTSGSTGELFF
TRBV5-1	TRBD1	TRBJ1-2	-	TGCGCCAGCAGCCTCCTGCCGGGACAGGGACAAGGCTACACCTTC	CASSLLPGQGQGYTF
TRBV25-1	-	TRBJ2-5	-	TGTGCCAGCAGTGAACAGGGAGAGACCCAGTACTTC	CASSEQGETQYF
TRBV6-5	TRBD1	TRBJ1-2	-	TGTGCCAGCAGGGGCGACAGGGCGAAGTCCTATGGCTACACCTTC	CASRGDRAKSYGYTF
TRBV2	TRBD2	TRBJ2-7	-	TGTGCCAGCAGTGGTGGGACTAGCGGGACCAACGAGCAGTACTTC	CASSGGTSGTNEQYF
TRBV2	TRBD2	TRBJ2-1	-	TGTGCCAGCAGTTTAGCGGGAGGTGCGAGGAATGAGCAGTTCTTC	CASSLAGGARNEQFF
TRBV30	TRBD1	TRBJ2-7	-	TGTGCCTGGAGTGGGGACAGGGGAGGCGAGCAGTACTTC	CAWSGDRGGEQYF
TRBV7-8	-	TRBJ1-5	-	TGTGCCAGCAGCGAAAGGGTAGGCAATCAGCCCCAGCATTTT	CASSERVGNQPQHF
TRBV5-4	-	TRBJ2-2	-	TGTGCCAGCAGCCCTTACGGGGTAGCTAGCGCAGCCGGGGAGCTGTTTTTT	CASSPYGVASAAGELFF
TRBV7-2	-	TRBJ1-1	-	TGTGCCAGCAGCTCCCCTGAAGGGTTCACTGAAGCTTTCTTT	CASSSPEGFTEAFF
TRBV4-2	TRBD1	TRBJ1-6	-	TGTGCCAGCAGCCAAGTTCGGACAGGGGTTAATTCACCCCTCCACTTT	CASSQVRTGVNSPLHF
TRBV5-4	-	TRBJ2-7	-	TGTGCCAGCAGCTTGCTCCCGGGCAACGAGCAGTACTTC	CASSLLPGNEQYF
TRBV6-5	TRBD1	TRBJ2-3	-	TGTGCCAGCAGTTGGCAGGGGGCAGACACAGATACGCAGTATTTT	CASSWQGADTDTQYF
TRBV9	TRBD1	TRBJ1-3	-	TGTGCCAGCAGCGTTCAGACAGGGCCTGGAAACACCATATATTTT	CASSVQTGPGNTIYF
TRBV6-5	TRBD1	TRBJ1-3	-	TGTGCCAGCAGCCGGACAGGGGGCTCTGGAAACACCATATATTTT	CASSRTGGSGNTIYF
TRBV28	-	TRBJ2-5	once	TGTGCCAGCAGTTTATCTGGATTGGAGACCCAGTACTTC	CASSLSGLETQYF
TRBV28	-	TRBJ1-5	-	TGTGCCAGCAGCCCACCGACAGGCATGAATCAGCCCCAGCATTTT	CASSPPTGMNQPQHF
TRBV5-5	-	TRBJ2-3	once	TGTGCCAGCAGCCCCCTTGAGGGCCCAGATACGCAGTATTTT	CASSPLEGPDTQYF
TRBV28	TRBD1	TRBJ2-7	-	TGTGCCAGCAGTCGTACCGCGGACAGGGACGAGCAGTACTTC	CASSRTADRDEQYF
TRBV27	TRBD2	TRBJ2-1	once	TGTGCCAGCAGTTTACTGGGACTAGCCTCCAATGAGCAGTTCTTC	CASSLLGLASNEQFF
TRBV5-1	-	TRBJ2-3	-	TGCGCCAGCAGCTTGGCCCTGGGCACAGATACGCAGTATTTT	CASSLALGTDTQYF
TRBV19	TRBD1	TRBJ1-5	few	TGTGCCAGTGGTGACAGGGCGGATCAGCCCCAGCATTTT	CASGDRADQPQHF
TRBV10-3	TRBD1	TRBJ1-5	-	TGTGCCATCAGTGAAGGGGGCGTGGATCAGCCCCAGCATTTT	CAISEGGVDQPQHF
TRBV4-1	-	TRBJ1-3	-	TGCGCCAGCAGCCCGGTTAACGGGGGAAACACCATATATTTT	CASSPVNGGNTIYF
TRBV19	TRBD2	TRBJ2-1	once	TGTGCCAGTCGGGGGACGATACCGGCGGGAGGGAATGAGCAGTTCTTC	CASRGTIPAGGNEQFF
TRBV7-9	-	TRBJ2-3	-	TGTGCCAGCAGGCCTGCTGGGAGCACAGATACGCAGTATTTT	CASRPAGSTDTQYF
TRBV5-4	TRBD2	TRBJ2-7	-	TGTGCCAGCAGCTTGAGAGCGGGAGGACCCTACGAGCAGTACTTC	CASSLRAGGPYEQYF
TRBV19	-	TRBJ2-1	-	TGTGCCAGTAGTACCCAGGTATACAATGAGCAGTTCTTC	CASSTQVYNEQFF
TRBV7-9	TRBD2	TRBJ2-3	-	TGTGCCAGCAGCCGACTAGCGGGGACCTCAGATACGCAGTATTTT	CASSRLAGTSDTQYF
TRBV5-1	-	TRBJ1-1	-	TGCGCCAGCAGCTTGGGGGGGCTGAACACTGAAGCTTTCTTT	CASSLGGLNTEAFF
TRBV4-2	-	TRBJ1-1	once	TGTGCCAGCAGCCAAGTTGGCAGTAACACTGAAGCTTTCTTT	CASSQVGSNTEAFF
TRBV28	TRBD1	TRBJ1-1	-	TGTGCCAGCAGTTTTACCTTCAGGGGGCGTACTGAAGCTTTCTTT	CASSFTFRGRTEAFF
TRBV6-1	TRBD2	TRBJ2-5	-	TGTGCCAGCAGTGAAATAATAGCGGGAGACGAGACCCAGTACTTC	CASSEIIAGDETQYF
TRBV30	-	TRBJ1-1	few	TGTGCCTGGAGTTCTAGTCTACAGATTATGAACACTGAAGCTTTCTTT	CAWSSSLQIMNTEAFF
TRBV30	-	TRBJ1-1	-	TGTGCCTGGAGTGTCTGGGGGGGATCGAACACTGAAGCTTTCTTT	CAWSVWGGSNTEAFF